This TCR beta chain emerged from a study of blood T cells in healthy people across ages. The study, taken as a whole, reports: When one million T cells were used, diversity estimates were thought to be underestimates.

Alongside a J-beta primer mix, a sample-barcoded 5' primer served in a second PCR lasting roughly 7 to 11 cycles. The template-switch adaptor was a 5' adaptor with 12 random nucleotides. It tagged each cDNA molecule. TCRdb re-called the 5' RACE reads with MiXCR, one entry per CDR3 protein. The data show fewer than 1,000,000 distinct CDR3 sequences, with 40% to 50% seen just once and about a fifth held by the top ten. On this clonotype itself: Antigen: not known.

The V end lost 0 bases, the J end lost 10 bases, and 15 bases lay between the germline ends. Germline V lookup: CDR1 LGHNA, CDR2 YNFKEQ. The CDR3 length is 14 residues. Material for sequencing was blood. The rearrangement links TRBV4-2 to TRBJ1-1, with D unresolved. The receptor's source is a man aged 60 to 75 in good health. The CDR3 nucleotides read TGTGCCAGCAGCCAAGATGGGCCAGTGCGTAGAGCTTTCTTT. This codes for CASSQDGPVRRAFF.